The clone carrying this TCR beta chain showed up many times. The entry originates in a study of early T cells in non-severe SARS-CoV-2 infection. Unique molecular identifiers were attached to individual cDNA molecules. A single record per CDR3 protein comes from TCRdb applying MiXCR to the 5' RACE reads. Of around 80,000 distinct CDR3 sequences in the sample, less than 15% are singletons; the top ten hold roughly 5.5%. The specimen sequenced was whole blood. The clonotype originates from an adult who was a healthcare worker with PCR-confirmed SARS-CoV-2 infection or an uninfected control (not recorded which).

The CDR3 bases are TGTGCCAGCTCACCGGGACAGAGCAATCAGCCCCAGCATTTT. This encodes CASSPGQSNQPQHF. The chain combines TRBV18 with TRBJ1-5; 7 bases match TRBD1. The J segment lost 1 base and the V segment lost 3 bases, leaving 0 bases of the junction unmatched. The germline CDR1 and CDR2 sequences are KGHSH and LQKENI. The CDR3 loop spans 14 amino acids.